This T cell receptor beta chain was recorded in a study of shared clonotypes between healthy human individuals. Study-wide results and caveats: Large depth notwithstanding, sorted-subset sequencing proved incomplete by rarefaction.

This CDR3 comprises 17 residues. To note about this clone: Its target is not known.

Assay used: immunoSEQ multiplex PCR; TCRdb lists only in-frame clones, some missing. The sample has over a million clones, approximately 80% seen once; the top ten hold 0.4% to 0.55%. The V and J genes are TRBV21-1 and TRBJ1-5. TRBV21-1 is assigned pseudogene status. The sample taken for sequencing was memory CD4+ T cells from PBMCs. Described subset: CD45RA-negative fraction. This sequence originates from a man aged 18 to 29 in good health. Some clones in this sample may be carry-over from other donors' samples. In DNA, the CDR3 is TGTGCCAGCAGGGATAAAGGGGGGGTTGGAAGCAATCAGCCCCAGCATTTT. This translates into CASRDKGGVGSNQPQHF.